The 18 T cell receptor beta chains below were found in one sample sequenced in a study of metastatic and nonmetastatic thyroid tumors. Not a single patient had been given any form of treatment at any point before undergoing thyroid surgery. TCRdb re-called the PCR reads through MiXCR. This table has 45,000 or so clones, less than 5% appearing once. Sequenced: blood. Receptors were obtained from a female donor with papillary thyroid cancer or a benign thyroid nodule (not recorded which). Some clones in this sample may be carry-over from other donors' samples.

This clone appeared many times. The chain is built from TRBV20-1 and TRBJ1-6, with D perhaps TRBD1 (5 bases). The CDR3 spans 16 residues. Trimming removed 7 bases at V and 5 bases at J, with 21 bases between. Germline-derived CDR1 and CDR2 are DFQATT and SNEGSKA (reference sequence). CDR3 amino acids: CSVTSGIDSNNSPLHF. In DNA form, the CDR3 reads TGCAGTGTCACGAGCGGGATAGACAGCAATAATTCACCCCTCCACTTT.

In this sample, this clone turned up many times. J is TRBJ2-7 and V is TRBV2, with 8 bases identical to TRBD2. This CDR3 region has 13 residues. V lost 5 bases to trimming and J lost 4 bases; unmatched junction nucleotides: 4. Germline V gene data show CDR1 as SNHLY and CDR2 as FYNNEI. DNA for the CDR3: TGTGCCAGCAGTCCGGGACTAGAATACGAGCAGTACTTC. Residues: CASSPGLEYEQYF. The whole variable domain, remainder taken from reference TRBV2 and TRBJ2-7, is EPEVTQTPSHQVTQMGQEVILRCVPISNHLYFYWYRQILGQKVEFLVSFYNNEISEKSEIFDDQFSVERPDGSNFTLKIRSTKLEDSAMYFCASSPGLEYEQYFGPGTRLTVT.

At least ten counts were recorded for this clone. The chain uses TRBV24-1 and TRBJ2-7, with a weak D call TRBD1 (6 bases). This CDR3 region has 12 residues. The germline V gene has CDR1 KGHDR and CDR2 SFDVKD. Trimming took 4 bases from V and 6 from J, leaving 9 bases between them. The CDR3 is CATSESGVEQYF. CDR3 bases: TGTGCCACCAGTGAATCAGGGGTCGAGCAGTACTTC.

A few counts support this clone. The chain links TRBV18 to TRBJ2-5, with D perhaps TRBD1 (5 bases). This CDR3 comprises 13 residues. Trimming took 4 bases from V and 3 from J, leaving 9 bases between them. From germline, CDR1 is KGHSH and CDR2 LQKENI. For the CDR3, the DNA is TGTGCCAGCTCACGAGGACAAGAAGAGACCCAGTACTTC. Amino acid sequence: CASSRGQEETQYF.

This clone was seen more than once but under ten times. It may be a read error: a sequence one base away is much more abundant. V and J are TRBV27 and TRBJ1-1; D not resolved. This CDR3 has 14 amino acids. Trimming shortened V by 6 bases and J by 6 bases, and 17 bases separated the two germline ends. From germline, CDR1 is MNHEY and CDR2 SMNVEV (reference sequence). DNA for the CDR3: TGTGCCAGCAGGCCTGACCTCATGGACGCTGAAGCTTTCTTT. It encodes CASRPDLMDAEAFF.

Ten or more counts support this clone. The chain uses TRBV29-1 and TRBJ2-1, with D perhaps given as TRBD1 or TRBD2 (5 bases each). The V end lost 0 bases, the J end lost 10 bases, and 7 bases lay between the germline ends. The V gene's germline CDR1 is SQVTM and CDR2 ANQGSEA. CDR3 length: 11 amino acids. The CDR3 bases are TGCAGCGTTGAAGAGTGGGGGGAGCAGTTCTTC. It is translated as CSVEEWGEQFF.

This clone occurred many times. The CDR3 loop is CASSERTGITNEQFF. The CDR3 DNA follows: TGTGCCAGCAGTGAAAGGACAGGGATTACCAATGAGCAGTTCTTC. The chain couples TRBV2 to TRBJ2-1; 8 nucleotides align to TRBD1. The CDR3 sequence is 15 residues long. V lost 2 bases and J lost 6; bases outside the gene matches: 6. Germline lookup yields CDR1 SNHLY and CDR2 FYNNEI.

This clone is labeled medium-sized. V is TRBV6-1 and J is TRBJ1-2, with D possibly being TRBD1 (6 bases). The CDR3 runs to 15 residues. Germline V gene sequence: CDR1 MNHNS, CDR2 SASEGT. Trimming left V 6 bases short and J 8 bases short, with 22 bases between. CDR3 residues: CASSLRGGRTRGYTF. The CDR3, as DNA: TGTGCCAGCAGCCTACGGGGGGGGCGCACCCGCGGCTACACCTTC.

At least ten counts were recorded for this clone. The CDR3 region is CASSWRRLNTEAFF. The CDR3 DNA reads TGTGCCAGCAGTTGGAGACGACTGAACACTGAAGCTTTCTTT. The rearrangement uses TRBV27 and TRBJ1-1, with D unresolved. This CDR3 is built from 14 residues. In germline, CDR1 is MNHEY, CDR2 SMNVEV (reference sequence). V gave up 4 bases and J gave up 0 bases, with 9 bases separating them.

This clone was recorded at least ten times. In DNA, the CDR3 is TGTGCCACCAGTGATTTGAAATGGGCAGGTCGCAATGAGCAGTTCTTC. Residues: CATSDLKWAGRNEQFF. This chain uses TRBV24-1 with TRBJ2-1; no definite D call. Germline CDR1 reads KGHDR; CDR2 reads SFDVKD. With 0 bases removed from V and 6 bases from J, the gap between germline ends came to 14 bases. The CDR3 extends over 16 amino acids.

This clone has ten or more counts. The chain couples TRBV9 to TRBJ1-1; no clear D. The CDR3 runs to 13 residues. V gave up 4 bases and J gave up 3 bases, with 10 bases separating them. Germline V gene lookup returns CDR1 SGDLS and CDR2 YYNGEE. The CDR3 nucleotides read TGTGCCAGCAGCCCCGCCCCCTACACTGAAGCTTTCTTT. Encoded protein: CASSPAPYTEAFF.

The rearrangement joins TRBV7-2 to TRBJ1-2, with D perhaps TRBD1 (6 bases). The CDR3 has 16 residues. V lost 9 bases, J lost 2 bases, and 22 bases lay in between. Germline V lookup: CDR1 SGHTA, CDR2 FQGNSA. DNA of the CDR3: TGTGCCAGTAGTCGCCGGGACACCCTTATAAACTATGGCTACACCTTC. The encoded protein is CASSRRDTLINYGYTF. Based on the CDR3 plus reference TRBV7-2 and TRBJ1-2, the full variable domain is GAGVSQSPSNKVTEKGKDVELRCDPISGHTALYWYRQSLGQGLEFLIYFQGNSAPDKSGLPSDRFSAERTGGSVSTLTIQRTQQEDSAVYLCASSRRDTLINYGYTFGSGTRLTVV.

There are many counts of this clone. The chain is built from TRBV4-1 and TRBJ1-1, with 7 bases lining up with TRBD1. Trimming cost V 4 bases and J 6 bases; bases outside gene matches: 2. Germline V CDR1 and CDR2: MGHRA, YSYEKL. The CDR3 is 12 residues long. CDR3 loop: CASSRTGAEAFF. The DNA of the CDR3 is TGCGCCAGCAGCCGCACAGGGGCTGAAGCTTTCTTT.

This clone was counted many times. The V gene is TRBV20-1, the J gene TRBJ2-3, with D uncertain. V lost 0 bases to trimming and J lost 11 bases, with 12 bases between them. Germline CDR1 DFQATT, CDR2 SNEGSKA (reference sequence). The CDR3 consists of 12 residues. The CDR3: CSARDSSIWQYF. As DNA, the CDR3 is TGCAGTGCTAGAGATTCGAGTATTTGGCAGTATTTT.

The chain joins TRBV6-1 to TRBJ2-1, with 8 bases that match TRBD1. Per the germline V gene, CDR1 is MNHNS and CDR2 is SASEGT. With V trimmed by 2 bases and J by 6 bases, 9 bases remained unmatched. The CDR3 is made up of 16 amino acids. The CDR3 spells CASSERQGISPNEQFF. The DNA of the CDR3 is TGTGCCAGCAGTGAACGACAGGGGATTTCCCCCAATGAGCAGTTCTTC.

This clone has just a few counts. The chain couples TRBV6-1 to TRBJ2-3; 14 bases fit TRBD2. J lost 6 bases, V lost 8 bases, and 13 bases had no gene match. This CDR3 has 17 amino acids. Germline-derived CDR1 and CDR2 are MNHNS and SASEGT. The CDR3 protein is CASSYSGTSGSGDTQYF. The CDR3 bases are TGTGCCAGCTCCTACAGCGGGACTAGCGGGAGTGGGGATACGCAGTATTTT.

This clone was counted between two and nine times. A single base separates this from a much larger clone, so it may be a read error. This chain links TRBV20-1 with TRBJ2-1, with 7 bases lining up with TRBD2. Germline loops: CDR1 DFQATT, CDR2 SNEGSKA (reference sequence). The CDR3 runs 18 residues. V shed 0 bases, J shed 5 bases, and the junction held 16 bases outside the gene matches. As DNA, the CDR3 is TGCAGTGCTAGAGATCAAAGTCGAGCGGGATGGCTCGACAATGAGCAGTTCTTC. Translation gives CSARDQSRAGWLDNEQFF.

The rearrangement joins TRBV2 to TRBJ1-1, with D perhaps TRBD1 (5 bases). Trimming left V 5 bases short and J 7 bases short, with 14 bases between. Looked up from germline, CDR1 is SNHLY and CDR2 is FYNNEI. The CDR3 is 13 residues long. This CDR3 is CASSQGEGLEAFF. The CDR3 bases are TGTGCCAGCAGTCAAGGGGAGGGGCTTGAAGCTTTCTTT.